These 8 T cell receptor beta chains originate from one sample sequenced in a study of Graves' ophthalmopathy and Graves' hyperthyroidism. Amplification of TCR beta CDR3 regions used RNA transcripts. A first-round RT-PCR used HTBI primers, followed by a second-round multiplex PCR. Each CDR3 protein is one row after TCRdb ran MiXCR on the multiplex PCR reads. The sample holds approximately 460,000 distinct CDR3 sequences, about an eighth seen once. The sample comprised blood. These receptors were taken from a young woman with Graves' ophthalmopathy.

This clonotype was picked up many times. The V call is TRBV10-3, the J call TRBJ1-1, with TRBD1 matching 8 bases. The germline gives CDR1 ENHRY, CDR2 SYGVKD. The CDR3 is 13 residues long. With 2 bases clipped from V and 5 bases from J, the junction kept 1 base outside the gene matches. CDR3 in DNA: TGTGCCATCAGTGAGACAGGGGGAACTGAAGCTTTCTTT. Its translation is CAISETGGTEAFF.

In DNA form, the CDR3 reads TGCGCCAGCAGCCAAGGGCCACTAGCGAGAGGGGCCTACGAGCAGTACTTC. Protein sequence: CASSQGPLARGAYEQYF. The J gene is TRBJ2-7, the V gene TRBV4-1; 7 nucleotides align to TRBD2. V was pared by 1 base and J by 2 bases, with 11 bases of the junction left unmatched. The CDR3 loop spans 17 amino acids. Per germline, CDR1 MGHRA and CDR2 YSYEKL.

This clonotype was counted ten times or more. V and J are TRBV27 and TRBJ2-7; D is undetermined. Germline CDR1 is MNHEY and CDR2 is SMNVEV (reference sequence). Trimming took 3 bases from V and 2 from J, leaving 17 bases between them. The CDR3 length is 16 residues. The CDR3 reads CASSFSTVYGTYEQYF. DNA of the CDR3: TGTGCCAGCAGTTTCTCGACGGTTTACGGAACCTACGAGCAGTACTTC.

The V call is TRBV12-3 or TRBV12-4, the J call TRBJ2-7; D is unclear. This CDR3 region has 12 residues. Trimming removed 6 bases from V and 2 bases from J, with 8 bases in between. CDR3 nucleotides: TGTGCCAGCAGCCCTAACACCTACGAGCAGTACTTC. The encoded protein is CASSPNTYEQYF.

In its sample, this clonotype was seen many times. This chain links TRBV6-1 with TRBJ2-5; D perhaps matches TRBD1 (5 bases). Trimming removed 2 bases at V and 2 bases at J, with 9 bases between. This CDR3 region has 14 residues. Per germline, CDR1 MNHNS and CDR2 SASEGT. This CDR3 reads CASSETGAQETQYF. The CDR3, as DNA: TGTGCCAGCAGTGAAACAGGTGCACAAGAGACCCAGTACTTC.

This chain connects TRBV12-3 or TRBV12-4 to TRBJ1-2, with no clear D. Between the trimmed V and J ends, which lost 4 bases and 3 bases, there was a span of 9 bases. CDR3 length equals 13 residues. CDR3 sequence: CASSSWLYYGYTF. In DNA form, the CDR3 reads TGTGCCAGCAGTTCCTGGCTTTACTATGGCTACACCTTC.

In this sample, this clonotype turned up a few times. This chain connects TRBV27 to TRBJ1-2; D unresolved. V lost 7 bases and J 7 bases, leaving 16 bases between the germline ends. This CDR3 spans 13 amino acids. In germline, CDR1 is MNHEY, CDR2 SMNVEV (reference sequence). This CDR3 reads CASTWGSGGGYTF. The CDR3 nucleotides are TGTGCCAGCACCTGGGGTTCCGGTGGTGGCTACACCTTC.

Ten or more counts support this clonotype. V and J are TRBV28 and TRBJ2-7, with TRBD2 matching 8 bases. Trimming removed 8 bases from V and 0 bases from J; junction bases left unmatched: 9. The CDR3 extends over 15 amino acids. The V gene's germline CDR1 is MDHEN and CDR2 SYDVKM. DNA of the CDR3: TGTGCCAGCCGATCCATCGGGGGGGCCTCCTACGAGCAGTACTTC. Protein sequence: CASRSIGGASYEQYF.